Listed below are T cell receptor beta chains from one sample, sequenced in a study of shared clonotypes between healthy human individuals. Clones were sequenced by immunoSEQ multiplex PCR, and TCRdb holds only the in-frame ones, with some missing. Of 1 million to 1.2 million clones listed, 70% to 85% are singletons. The sequencing sample was made of memory CD4+ T cells from PBMCs. The source of these receptors is a young man in good health. Some clones in this sample may be carry-over from other donors' samples. Both conserved end residues are part of each CDR3. A D gene is named only where the DNA matches it firmly. Size tells how often a clone was seen (once, few, many) or the class of an expanded clone, and some rows leave it out.

CDR3aa: CASSSLAGADRSSYNEQFF
CDR3nt: TGCGCCAGCAGCTCTTTAGCGGGAGCCGACAGGAGCTCCTACAATGAGCAGTTCTTC
len: 19
d_gene: TRBD2
v_gene: TRBV5-1
abundance: .
j_gene: TRBJ2-1

CDR3aa: CSVGGGGDTQYF
CDR3nt: TGCAGCGTCGGTGGGGGCGGGGATACGCAGTATTTT
len: 12
d_gene: .
v_gene: TRBV29-1
abundance: few
j_gene: TRBJ2-3

CDR3aa: CASSSSGTREFF
CDR3nt: TGTGCCAGCAGTTCGTCCGGGACTAGGGAGTTCTTC
len: 12
d_gene: TRBD2
v_gene: TRBV6-5
abundance: once
j_gene: TRBJ2-1

CDR3aa: CASSLPGEETQYF
CDR3nt: TGTGCCAGCAGCTTACCGGGGGAAGAGACCCAGTACTTC
len: 13
d_gene: .
v_gene: TRBV7-9
abundance: .
j_gene: TRBJ2-5

CDR3aa: CATSTLAGGDNEQFF
CDR3nt: TGCGCCACTTCGACCTTAGCGGGAGGGGACAATGAGCAGTTCTTC
len: 15
d_gene: TRBD2
v_gene: TRBV5-1
abundance: few
j_gene: TRBJ2-1

CDR3aa: CAISAGQFQASNEKLFF
CDR3nt: TGTGCCATCAGTGCCGGACAGTTCCAAGCATCTAATGAAAAACTGTTTTTT
len: 17
d_gene: .
v_gene: TRBV10-3
abundance: .
j_gene: TRBJ1-4

CDR3aa: CASSLRDGTYNEQFF
CDR3nt: TGTGCCAGCAGCCTTCGGGACGGAACCTACAATGAGCAGTTCTTC
len: 15
d_gene: .
v_gene: TRBV11-3
abundance: .
j_gene: TRBJ2-1

CDR3aa: CASSVDQLTEAFF
CDR3nt: TGTGCCAGCAGCGTAGATCAGCTTACTGAAGCTTTCTTT
len: 13
d_gene: .
v_gene: TRBV9
abundance: .
j_gene: TRBJ1-1

CDR3aa: CASSRTDSPTNEKLFF
CDR3nt: TGCGCCAGCAGCCGAACCGACAGCCCAACTAATGAAAAACTGTTTTTT
len: 16
d_gene: .
v_gene: TRBV4-1
abundance: .
j_gene: TRBJ1-4

CDR3aa: CASSPRDSWNYGYTF
CDR3nt: TGTGCCAGCAGCCCTCGGGACAGTTGGAACTATGGCTACACCTTC
len: 15
d_gene: TRBD1
v_gene: TRBV9
abundance: .
j_gene: TRBJ1-2

CDR3aa: CASTTGEKLFF
CDR3nt: TGTGCCAGCACTACAGGGGAAAAACTGTTTTTT
len: 11
d_gene: .
v_gene: TRBV28
abundance: .
j_gene: TRBJ1-4

CDR3aa: CASSSGRTGSSYEQYF
CDR3nt: TGTGCCAGCAGCTCCGGACGGACGGGGAGCTCCTACGAGCAGTACTTC
len: 16
d_gene: .
v_gene: TRBV7-3
abundance: .
j_gene: TRBJ2-7

CDR3aa: CSVGDRDQPQHF
CDR3nt: TGCAGCGTTGGGGACAGGGATCAGCCCCAGCATTTT
len: 12
d_gene: TRBD1
v_gene: TRBV29-1
abundance: many
j_gene: TRBJ1-5

CDR3aa: CAISGQVNTEAFF
CDR3nt: TGTGCCATCTCGGGACAGGTCAACACTGAAGCTTTCTTT
len: 13
d_gene: TRBD1
v_gene: TRBV10-3
abundance: few
j_gene: TRBJ1-1

CDR3aa: CASSPGSGQETQYF
CDR3nt: TGCGCCAGCAGCCCCGGGAGCGGCCAAGAGACCCAGTACTTC
len: 14
d_gene: .
v_gene: TRBV5-1
abundance: .
j_gene: TRBJ2-5

CDR3aa: CASRVLLSRERKADTQYF
CDR3nt: TGTGCCAGCAGGGTCCTCCTTTCGCGGGAGAGGAAGGCAGATACGCAGTATTTT
len: 18
d_gene: TRBD2
v_gene: TRBV28
abundance: .
j_gene: TRBJ2-3

CDR3aa: CATTVARRDSPLHF
CDR3nt: TGTGCCACCACAGTGGCGAGGAGGGATTCACCCCTCCACTTT
len: 14
d_gene: .
v_gene: TRBV10-3
abundance: .
j_gene: TRBJ1-6

CDR3aa: CASSLVADQPQHF
CDR3nt: TGTGCCAGCAGCTTAGTTGCGGACCAGCCCCAGCATTTT
len: 13
d_gene: .
v_gene: TRBV7-9
abundance: .
j_gene: TRBJ1-5

CDR3aa: CSAALWETQYF
CDR3nt: TGCAGTGCCGCCCTCTGGGAGACCCAGTACTTC
len: 11
d_gene: .
v_gene: TRBV20-1
abundance: .
j_gene: TRBJ2-5

CDR3aa: CASSLIRFGEAFF
CDR3nt: TGCGCCAGCAGCTTGATTCGCTTTGGTGAAGCTTTCTTT
len: 13
d_gene: .
v_gene: TRBV5-1
abundance: .
j_gene: TRBJ1-1

CDR3aa: CASSQGQGRADTEAFF
CDR3nt: TGTGCCAGCAGCCAAGGACAGGGGAGGGCGGACACTGAAGCTTTCTTT
len: 16
d_gene: TRBD1
v_gene: TRBV5-4
abundance: few
j_gene: TRBJ1-1

CDR3aa: CAWSTSGRFSTDTQYF
CDR3nt: TGTGCCTGGAGTACTAGCGGGCGGTTTAGCACAGATACGCAGTATTTT
len: 16
d_gene: TRBD2
v_gene: TRBV30
abundance: .
j_gene: TRBJ2-3

CDR3aa: CASSLLAGGGETQYF
CDR3nt: TGTGCCAGCAGCTTATTGGCGGGAGGAGGAGAGACCCAGTACTTC
len: 15
d_gene: TRBD2
v_gene: TRBV7-3
abundance: .
j_gene: TRBJ2-5

CDR3aa: CASSRVAQGTQYF
CDR3nt: TGTGCCAGCAGCCGGGTCGCTCAAGGTACGCAGTATTTT
len: 13
d_gene: .
v_gene: TRBV11-2
abundance: few
j_gene: TRBJ2-3

CDR3aa: CASRRGQASYSNQPQHF
CDR3nt: TGTGCCAGTAGAAGGGGACAGGCGTCTTATAGCAATCAGCCCCAGCATTTT
len: 17
d_gene: TRBD1
v_gene: TRBV19
abundance: .
j_gene: TRBJ1-5

CDR3aa: CASSTGGAGTGELFF
CDR3nt: TGTGCCAGCAGTACAGGGGGCGCGGGCACCGGGGAGCTGTTTTTT
len: 15
d_gene: TRBD1
v_gene: TRBV6-6
abundance: .
j_gene: TRBJ2-2

CDR3aa: CASSPAGGSEKLFF
CDR3nt: TGTGCCAGCAGCCCTGCGGGGGGGAGTGAAAAACTGTTTTTT
len: 14
d_gene: .
v_gene: TRBV27
abundance: .
j_gene: TRBJ1-4

CDR3aa: CASSLAAGGGETQYF
CDR3nt: TGTGCCAGCAGCTTAGCAGCGGGAGGAGGAGAGACCCAGTACTTC
len: 15
d_gene: TRBD2
v_gene: TRBV7-3
abundance: .
j_gene: TRBJ2-5

CDR3aa: CASQQGTGKETQYF
CDR3nt: TGTGCCAGTCAACAAGGGACCGGGAAAGAGACCCAGTACTTC
len: 14
d_gene: .
v_gene: TRBV28
abundance: .
j_gene: TRBJ2-5

CDR3aa: CASSLVGGGNQPQHF
CDR3nt: TGTGCCAGCAGCTTAGTGGGGGGGGGCAATCAGCCCCAGCATTTT
len: 15
d_gene: .
v_gene: TRBV7-2
abundance: .
j_gene: TRBJ1-5

CDR3aa: CASSPGTGTNPIQSYTF
CDR3nt: TGTGCCAGCTCACCCGGGACAGGCACCAACCCTATCCAAAGCTACACCTTC
len: 17
d_gene: TRBD1
v_gene: TRBV18
abundance: .
j_gene: TRBJ1-2

CDR3aa: CASSRGDGEQYF
CDR3nt: TGCGCCAGCAGCCGGGGGGACGGCGAGCAGTACTTC
len: 12
d_gene: .
v_gene: TRBV4-1
abundance: .
j_gene: TRBJ2-7

CDR3aa: CASRNAGQGEYTQYF
CDR3nt: TGTGCCAGCAGGAACGCTGGACAGGGAGAGTATACGCAGTATTTT
len: 15
d_gene: TRBD1
v_gene: TRBV28
abundance: .
j_gene: TRBJ2-3

CDR3aa: CASSPGTHSYNEQFF
CDR3nt: TGCGCCAGCAGCCCCGGGACCCACTCCTACAATGAGCAGTTCTTC
len: 15
d_gene: .
v_gene: TRBV5-1
abundance: .
j_gene: TRBJ2-1

CDR3aa: CASSRHTTQHGYTF
CDR3nt: TGTGCCAGTAGTAGGCACACCACACAACATGGCTACACCTTC
len: 14
d_gene: .
v_gene: TRBV19
abundance: once
j_gene: TRBJ1-2

CDR3aa: CASSVSVNTGELFF
CDR3nt: TGTGCCAGCAGTGTCAGCGTGAACACCGGGGAGCTGTTTTTT
len: 14
d_gene: .
v_gene: TRBV2
abundance: few
j_gene: TRBJ2-2

CDR3aa: CASSSQGAINYGYTF
CDR3nt: TGCGCCAGCAGCTCGCAGGGGGCGATCAACTATGGCTACACCTTC
len: 15
d_gene: TRBD1
v_gene: TRBV5-1
abundance: once
j_gene: TRBJ1-2

CDR3aa: CASSIQAGGPDEQFF
CDR3nt: TGTGCCAGTAGTATCCAAGCGGGAGGGCCAGATGAGCAGTTCTTC
len: 15
d_gene: TRBD2
v_gene: TRBV19
abundance: .
j_gene: TRBJ2-1

CDR3aa: CASSLRTLATTDTQYF
CDR3nt: TGCGCCAGCAGCTTGAGGACCCTAGCTACGACAGATACGCAGTATTTT
len: 16
d_gene: .
v_gene: TRBV5-1
abundance: .
j_gene: TRBJ2-3

CDR3aa: CASSGLRREVSYEQYF
CDR3nt: TGTGCCAGCAGCGGCTTGCGGCGGGAGGTCTCCTACGAGCAGTACTTC
len: 16
d_gene: TRBD2
v_gene: TRBV11-2
abundance: .
j_gene: TRBJ2-7

CDR3aa: CASSQSVVQREMREQYF
CDR3nt: TGCGCCAGCAGCCAATCTGTCGTACAACGGGAGATGCGCGAGCAGTACTTC
len: 17
d_gene: .
v_gene: TRBV4-1
abundance: few
j_gene: TRBJ2-7

CDR3aa: CASSVDRGYYEQYF
CDR3nt: TGTGCCAGCAGTGTGGACAGGGGATACTACGAGCAGTACTTC
len: 14
d_gene: TRBD1
v_gene: TRBV6-5
abundance: .
j_gene: TRBJ2-7

CDR3aa: CASRQRTYEQYF
CDR3nt: TGTGCCAGTAGGCAGAGAACCTACGAGCAGTACTTC
len: 12
d_gene: .
v_gene: TRBV19
abundance: .
j_gene: TRBJ2-7

CDR3aa: CSVVLSGDGRSYEQYF
CDR3nt: TGCAGCGTTGTTCTAAGCGGGGACGGTCGGTCCTACGAGCAGTACTTC
len: 16
d_gene: TRBD2
v_gene: TRBV29-1
abundance: once
j_gene: TRBJ2-7

CDR3aa: CASSSLAGGQFF
CDR3nt: TGTGCCAGCAGCTCACTAGCGGGAGGGCAGTTCTTC
len: 12
d_gene: TRBD2
v_gene: TRBV9
abundance: .
j_gene: TRBJ2-1

CDR3aa: CASSSIRGPTYEQYF
CDR3nt: TGTGCCAGCAGCTCTATACGGGGACCCACCTACGAGCAGTACTTC
len: 15
d_gene: .
v_gene: TRBV11-2
abundance: .
j_gene: TRBJ2-7

CDR3aa: CASRNTGARSYEQYF
CDR3nt: TGTGCCAGCAGAAATACAGGGGCGCGCTCCTACGAGCAGTACTTC
len: 15
d_gene: TRBD1
v_gene: TRBV6-5
abundance: .
j_gene: TRBJ2-7